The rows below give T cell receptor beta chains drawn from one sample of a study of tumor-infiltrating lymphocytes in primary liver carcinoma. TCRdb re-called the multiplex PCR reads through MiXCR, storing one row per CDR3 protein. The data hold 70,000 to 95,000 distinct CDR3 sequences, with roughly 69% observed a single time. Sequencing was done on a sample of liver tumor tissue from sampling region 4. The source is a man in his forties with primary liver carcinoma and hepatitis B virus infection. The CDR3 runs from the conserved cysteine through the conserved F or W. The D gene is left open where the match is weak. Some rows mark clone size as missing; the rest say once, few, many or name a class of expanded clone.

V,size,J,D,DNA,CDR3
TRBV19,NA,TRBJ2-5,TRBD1,TGTGCCAGTAGTCCCGAGACAGGGGAGACCCAGTACTTC,CASSPETGETQYF
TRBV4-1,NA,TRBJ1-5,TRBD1,TGCGCCAGCCGGACAACAGGGGATCAGCCCCAGCATTTT,CASRTTGDQPQHF
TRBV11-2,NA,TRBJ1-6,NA,TGTGCCAGCGTCTTAAGGGTCTCTGGAGAAGGTTCACCCCTCCACTTT,CASVLRVSGEGSPLHF
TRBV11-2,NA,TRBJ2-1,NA,TGTGCCAGCAGTTCATCGGGGCCTGGGAATAAGCGGTTCTTC,CASSSSGPGNKRFF
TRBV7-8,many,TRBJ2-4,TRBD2,TGTGCCAGCAGCTTAGGACTAGCGGGAGCCAAAAACATTCAGTACTTC,CASSLGLAGAKNIQYF
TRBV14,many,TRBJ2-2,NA,TGTGCCAGCAGAAGTGCCAGGGACACCGGGGAGCTGTTTTTT,CASRSARDTGELFF
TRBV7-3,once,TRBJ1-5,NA,TGTGCCAGCAGCTTACGACAGACCTTTAGCGATCAGCCCCAGCATTTT,CASSLRQTFSDQPQHF
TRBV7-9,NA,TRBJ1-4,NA,TGTGCCAGCAGCTCAGCTCAGGCCCTAAATGAAAAACAGTTTTTT,CASSSAQALNEKQFF
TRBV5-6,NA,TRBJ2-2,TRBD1,TGTGCCAGTAGCCTGGACAGGGTGTTGTTCATCGGGGAGCTGTTTTTT,CASSLDRVLFIGELFF
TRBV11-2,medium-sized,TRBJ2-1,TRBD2,TGTGCCAGCAGCTACCTAGCGGACTCCTACAATGAGCAGTTCTTC,CASSYLADSYNEQFF
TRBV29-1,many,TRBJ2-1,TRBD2,TGCAGCGTTGCCGGGACTAGCGGGAGTGATGAGCAGTTCTTC,CSVAGTSGSDEQFF
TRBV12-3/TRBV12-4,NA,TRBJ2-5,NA,TGTGCCAGCAGCTTTCGACTAACGGGAGTACCGGGGGAGACCCAGTACTTT,CASSFRLTGVPGETQYF
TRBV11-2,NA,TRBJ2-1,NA,TGCTCCAGCAGCTTCCCGACCAATGAGCAGTTCTTC,CSSSFPTNEQFF
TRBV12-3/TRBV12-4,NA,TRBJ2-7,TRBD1,TGTGCAAGCAGCTCACCCGAGACAGGGGGTCATCGGGAGCGGTACTTC,CASSSPETGGHRERYF
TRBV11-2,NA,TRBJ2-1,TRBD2,TGTGCCAACAGCTCGCGCCCCAACGGGAGGATCTATGAACAGTTCTTC,CANSSRPNGRIYEQFF
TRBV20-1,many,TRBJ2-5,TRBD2,TGCAGTGCCAGAGGGACTAGCGGGAGCCGGGGGGAAGAGACCCAGTACTTC,CSARGTSGSRGEETQYF
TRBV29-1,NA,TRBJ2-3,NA,TGCACCGTTACGGCTAGCACAGATATGCAGTATTTT,CTVTASTDMQYF
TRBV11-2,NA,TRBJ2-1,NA,TGTGCCAGCAGTCCAGAGGGCCCTGGGAATGAGCGGTTCTTC,CASSPEGPGNERFF
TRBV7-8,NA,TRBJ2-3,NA,TGTGCCAGCAGCTCGGGCTTGTCGTTGAGCACAGATACGCAGTATTTC,CASSSGLSLSTDTQYF
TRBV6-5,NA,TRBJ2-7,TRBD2,TGTGCCAGCAGTCGGGGAGTAGCGGGAGGCTACGAGCAATACTTC,CASSRGVAGGYEQYF
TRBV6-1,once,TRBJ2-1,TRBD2,TGTGCCAACAGTGAAGAAGGCGGGGGTAGCCATGAGCAGTTCTTC,CANSEEGGGSHEQFF
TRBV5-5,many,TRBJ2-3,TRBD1,TGTGCCAGCAGCTTGCATGACAGGGAGGATACGCAGTATTTT,CASSLHDREDTQYF
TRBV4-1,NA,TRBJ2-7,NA,TGCTCCAGCAGCCAAGAGTTAGCTGGGTCCTACGAGCAGTACTTC,CSSSQELAGSYEQYF
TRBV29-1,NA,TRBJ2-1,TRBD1,TGCAGCGTTGGCAAGGGGACAGCTACTCACAGTGAGCAGTTCTTC,CSVGKGTATHSEQFF
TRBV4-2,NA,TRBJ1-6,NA,TGTGCCAGCAGCCGCTCGGACAGTGAGAGTTCACCCCTCCACTTT,CASSRSDSESSPLHF
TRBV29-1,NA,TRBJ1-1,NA,TGCAGCGTTGTCGGGGGACTGAACACTGAAGCTTCCTTT,CSVVGGLNTEASF
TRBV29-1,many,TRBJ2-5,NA,TGCAGCGTTGGAGGACTACCGCAAGAGACCCAGTACTTC,CSVGGLPQETQYF
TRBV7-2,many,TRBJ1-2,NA,TGTGCCAGCAGCTCGACGCAGGGAGAAGGCTATGGCTACACCTTC,CASSSTQGEGYGYTF
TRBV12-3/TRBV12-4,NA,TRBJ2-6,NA,TGTGCTAGCAGTTTAACGGGACGGACCTCTGGGGCCAACGTCCTGACTTTC,CASSLTGRTSGANVLTF
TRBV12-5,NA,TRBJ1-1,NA,TGTGCTAGTGATTGTGGACAGTCCACAGCTTTCTTT,CASDCGQSTAFF
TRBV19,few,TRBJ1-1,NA,TGTGCCAGTAGCCGGGGATTGGGGAACACTGAAGCTTTCTTT,CASSRGLGNTEAFF
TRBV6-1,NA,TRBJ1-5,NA,TGTGTCAGCAGTGAAGCGGCGGGGATGGACGGCAATCAGCCCCAGCTTTTT,CVSSEAAGMDGNQPQLF
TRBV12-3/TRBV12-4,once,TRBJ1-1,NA,TGTGTCAGCAATGGGGACGAAACTGAAACTTTCTTT,CVSNGDETETFF
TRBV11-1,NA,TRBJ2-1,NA,TGTACCAGCAGCTTAGGCCTGGGACCTCCCACGCATGAGCAGTTCTTC,CTSSLGLGPPTHEQFF
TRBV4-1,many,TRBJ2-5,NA,TGCGCCAGCAGCCAAGATACGAACGGCCAAGAGACCCAGTACTTC,CASSQDTNGQETQYF
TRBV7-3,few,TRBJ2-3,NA,TGTGCCAGCGGCTTAACCGGGACTAGCACAGATACGCAGTATTTT,CASGLTGTSTDTQYF
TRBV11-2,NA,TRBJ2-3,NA,TGTGCCAGCAGCTTAGGCAGAATAGATACGCAGTATTTT,CASSLGRIDTQYF
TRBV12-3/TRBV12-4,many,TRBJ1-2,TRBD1,TGTGCCAGCAGTTTAGTAGGGGGCGGCTATGGCTACACCTTC,CASSLVGGGYGYTF
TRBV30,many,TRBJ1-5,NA,TGTGCCTGGGATATAGGGTTGAGCAATCAGCCCCAGCATTTT,CAWDIGLSNQPQHF
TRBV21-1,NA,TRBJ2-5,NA,TGTGCCGGCAGCAAAGTTTGGAGGGAAGAGACCCAGTACTTC,CAGSKVWREETQYF
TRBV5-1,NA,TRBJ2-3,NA,TGCGCCGGCAGCTTGTTAGAGGGAACAGATACGCAGTATTTT,CAGSLLEGTDTQYF
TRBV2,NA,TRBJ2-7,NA,TGTGCCAGCACCCCTTGGGTGAGGACCCCCGGGCAGTACTTC,CASTPWVRTPGQYF
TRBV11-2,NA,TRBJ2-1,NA,TGTGCCAGCAGCCTCTCTTACTGGGGTCCCGTGAAACAGGTTCGCTCCTACAGTGAGCAGTTCTTC,CASSLSYWGPVKQVRSYSEQFF
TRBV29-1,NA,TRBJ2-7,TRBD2,TGCAGTGTTCTGCTAGCGGGAGGACCATACGAGCAGTACTTC,CSVLLAGGPYEQYF
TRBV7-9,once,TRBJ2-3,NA,TGTGCCAGCAGCTTTTTTGAGTGTGATATGCAGTATTTT,CASSFFECDMQYF
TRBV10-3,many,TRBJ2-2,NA,TGTGCCACCCGGGACACAAACACCGGGGAGCTGTTTTTT,CATRDTNTGELFF
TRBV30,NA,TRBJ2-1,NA,TGTGCCTGGACCAAACCTAGGGACTCCAGAGCCGAGCAGTTCTTC,CAWTKPRDSRAEQFF
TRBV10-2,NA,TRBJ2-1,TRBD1,TGCGCCAGCTACAAGGGGACAGACGGCCCCCGTGGGCAGTTCTTC,CASYKGTDGPRGQFF
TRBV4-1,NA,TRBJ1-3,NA,TGCGCCAGCGGCCAAGATCTCTGGGAAGGGGGGAGGTCGGGAAACACCATATATTTT,CASGQDLWEGGRSGNTIYF
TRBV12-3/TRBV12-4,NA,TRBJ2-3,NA,TGTGTCAGCAGTCTCCGACAGGATAAAGATACGCAGTATTTT,CVSSLRQDKDTQYF
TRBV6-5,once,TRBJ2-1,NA,TGTGTCAGCAGCCATGCGGGGACCTACAATGAGCAGTTCTTC,CVSSHAGTYNEQFF
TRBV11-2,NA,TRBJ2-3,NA,TGTGCCATCAGCTTGTATGGGGCAGATACGCAGTATTTC,CAISLYGADTQYF
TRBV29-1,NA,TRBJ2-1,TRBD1,TGCAGCGTTGGGACAGGGTGCTATAATGAGCAGTTCTTC,CSVGTGCYNEQFF
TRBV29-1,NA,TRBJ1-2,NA,TGCAGTGTCACGGACAGCTTCTATGGCTACACCTTC,CSVTDSFYGYTF